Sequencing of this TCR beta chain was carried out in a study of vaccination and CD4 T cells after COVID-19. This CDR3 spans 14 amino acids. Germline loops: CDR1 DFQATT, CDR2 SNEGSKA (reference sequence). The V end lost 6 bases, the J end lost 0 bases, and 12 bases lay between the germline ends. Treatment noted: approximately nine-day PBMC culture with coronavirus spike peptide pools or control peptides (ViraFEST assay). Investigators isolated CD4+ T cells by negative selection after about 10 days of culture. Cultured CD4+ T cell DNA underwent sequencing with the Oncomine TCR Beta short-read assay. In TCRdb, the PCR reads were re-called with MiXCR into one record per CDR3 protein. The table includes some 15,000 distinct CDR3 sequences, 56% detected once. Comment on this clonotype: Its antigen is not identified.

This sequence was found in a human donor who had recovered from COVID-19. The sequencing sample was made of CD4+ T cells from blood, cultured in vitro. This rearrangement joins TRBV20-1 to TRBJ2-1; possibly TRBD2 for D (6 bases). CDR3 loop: CSANSGVSYNEQFF. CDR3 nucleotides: TGCAGTGCGAATAGCGGAGTCTCCTACAATGAGCAGTTCTTC.